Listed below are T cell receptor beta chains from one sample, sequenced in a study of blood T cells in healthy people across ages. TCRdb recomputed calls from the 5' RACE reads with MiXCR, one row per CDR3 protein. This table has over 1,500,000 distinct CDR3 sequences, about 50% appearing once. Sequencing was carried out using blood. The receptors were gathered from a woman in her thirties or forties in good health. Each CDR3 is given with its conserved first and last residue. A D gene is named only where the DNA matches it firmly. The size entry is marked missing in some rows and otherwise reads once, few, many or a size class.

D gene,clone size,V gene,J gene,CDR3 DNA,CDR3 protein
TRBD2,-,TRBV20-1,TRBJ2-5,TGCAGTGCTAGAGTTCCAGCGGGGGGAATACAAGAGACCCAGTACTTC,CSARVPAGGIQETQYF
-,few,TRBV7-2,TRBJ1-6,TGTGCCAGCAGCTCACCACAGGGCTCCTATAATTCACCCCTCCACTTT,CASSSPQGSYNSPLHF
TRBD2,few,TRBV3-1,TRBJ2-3,TGTGCCAGCAGCCCCCCGGGACTAGCGATCACAGATACGCAGTATTTT,CASSPPGLAITDTQYF
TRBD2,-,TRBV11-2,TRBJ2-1,TGTGCCAGCAACTCACGACTAGCGGCATCCTACAATGAGCAGTTCTTC,CASNSRLAASYNEQFF
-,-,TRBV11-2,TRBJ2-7,TGTGCCAGCAGCCCCGTTGGGCAGATATACGAGCAGTACTTC,CASSPVGQIYEQYF
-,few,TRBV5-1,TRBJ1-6,TGCGCCAGCAGCTCCCACGACAGCTATAATTCACCCCTCCACTTT,CASSSHDSYNSPLHF
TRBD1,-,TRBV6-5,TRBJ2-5,TGTGCCAGCAGTTATCAACCCGGGACAGGGGCAGTGGGGACCCAGTACTTC,CASSYQPGTGAVGTQYF
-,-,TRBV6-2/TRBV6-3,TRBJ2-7,TGTGCCAGCATTTCCGGACAGCCTTTCTACGAGCAGTACTTC,CASISGQPFYEQYF
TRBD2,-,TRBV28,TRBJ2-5,TGTGCCAGCAGTTTCCATAGCGGGGGGGCATCGCGAGAGACCCAGTACTTC,CASSFHSGGASRETQYF
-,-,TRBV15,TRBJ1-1,TGTGCCACCAGCACAGGTATGAACACTGAAGCTTTCTTT,CATSTGMNTEAFF
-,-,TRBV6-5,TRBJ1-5,TGTGCCAGCAGTCGCCTTGGGGCCCAGCCCCAGCATTTT,CASSRLGAQPQHF
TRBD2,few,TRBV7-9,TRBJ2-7,TGTGCCAGCAGCTCCCCCCGGGACTCCGATGGGGACTACTACGAGCAGTACTTC,CASSSPRDSDGDYYEQYF
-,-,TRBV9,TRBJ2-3,TGTGCCAGCAGCGTCAGGGGTGGGGGCACAGATACGCAGTATTTT,CASSVRGGGTDTQYF
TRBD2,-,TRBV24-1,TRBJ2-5,TGTGCCACCAGTGACTTCGTATCTAGCGGGGGTCACAATGAGCAGTACTTC,CATSDFVSSGGHNEQYF
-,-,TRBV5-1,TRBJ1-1,TGCGCCAGCAGCCTCGGACAGCGTTTCACTGAAGCTTTCTTT,CASSLGQRFTEAFF
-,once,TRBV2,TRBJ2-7,TGTGCCAGCAGTGAGTTTCTAGATTTCGCCCCCTACGAGCAGTACTTC,CASSEFLDFAPYEQYF
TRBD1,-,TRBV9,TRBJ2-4,TGTGCCAGCAGCCTAACGACAGGGGGCGACATTCAGTACTTC,CASSLTTGGDIQYF
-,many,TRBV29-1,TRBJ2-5,TGCAGCGTTGTCATCCAGACCCAGTACTTC,CSVVIQTQYF
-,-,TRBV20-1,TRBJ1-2,TGCAGTGCTAGAGAGGCCGGGAACTATGGCTACACCTTC,CSAREAGNYGYTF
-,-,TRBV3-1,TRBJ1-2,TGTGCCAGCAGCCTACTTTCTACTGATTACTATGGCTACACCTTC,CASSLLSTDYYGYTF
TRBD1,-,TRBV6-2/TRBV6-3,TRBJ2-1,TGTGCCAGCAATGACAGGGCTCTCGGTGAGCAGTTCTTC,CASNDRALGEQFF
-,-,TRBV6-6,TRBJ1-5,TGTGCCAGCAGTTTTCCGGACAGCTATAGCAATCAGCCCCAGCATTTT,CASSFPDSYSNQPQHF
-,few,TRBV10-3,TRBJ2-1,TGTGCCATCAGTGAAGGCGGAACCTACAATGAGCAGTTCTTC,CAISEGGTYNEQFF
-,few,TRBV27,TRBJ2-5,TGTGCCAGCAGTTTATCTAGTTGGCAGGCCCAAGAGACCCAGTACTTC,CASSLSSWQAQETQYF
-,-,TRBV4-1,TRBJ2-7,TGCGCCAGCAGCCAAGAAAGCCCCTCTTCCACGTACTCCTACGAGCAGTACTTC,CASSQESPSSTYSYEQYF
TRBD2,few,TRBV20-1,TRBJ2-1,TGCAGTGCTAGAGACGCGACTAGCCCAGCCATGTGGCAGTTCTTC,CSARDATSPAMWQFF
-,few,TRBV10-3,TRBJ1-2,TGTGCCATCAGTGAGGGCCAGGCCCAACAGGGCTACACCTTC,CAISEGQAQQGYTF
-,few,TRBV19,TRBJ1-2,TGTGCCAGTAGTACCCCACTTGGTGGCTACACCTTC,CASSTPLGGYTF
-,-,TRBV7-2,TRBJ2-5,TGTGCCAGCAGCGTAAGGGGGTTCGATACCCAGTACTTC,CASSVRGFDTQYF
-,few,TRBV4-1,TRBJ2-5,TGCGCCAGCAGCCTGCAATTGCGAGAGACCCAGTACTTC,CASSLQLRETQYF
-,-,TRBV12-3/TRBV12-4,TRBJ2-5,TGTGCCGGCAGTTTCGGACCGTTCTCAGAGACCCAGTACTTC,CAGSFGPFSETQYF
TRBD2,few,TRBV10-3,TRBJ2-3,TGTGCCATCAATCTAGCGGGGGCAGATACGCAGTATTTT,CAINLAGADTQYF
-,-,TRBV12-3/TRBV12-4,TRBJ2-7,TGTGCCAGCAGTTCCCACTACAATGAGCAGTACTTC,CASSSHYNEQYF
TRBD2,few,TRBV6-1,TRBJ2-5,TGTGCCAGCAGTCAACCGGGACTAGCGGGGTCCCAAGAGACCCAGTACTTC,CASSQPGLAGSQETQYF
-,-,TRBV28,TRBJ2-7,TGTGCCAGCAGTTTCTTTGAGACAGGATTGGGGTACGAGCAGTACTTC,CASSFFETGLGYEQYF
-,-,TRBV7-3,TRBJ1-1,TGTGCCAGCAGTCCCACCTCGACATTACGAGCTTTCTTT,CASSPTSTLRAFF
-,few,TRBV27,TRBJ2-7,TGTGCCAGCAGTTTCGGGTTTGGCAAGAGCTCCTACGAGCAGTACTTC,CASSFGFGKSSYEQYF
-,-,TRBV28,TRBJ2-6,TGTGCCAGCAGTTTAAGAGGTCCTGGGGCCAACATCCTGACTTTC,CASSLRGPGANILTF
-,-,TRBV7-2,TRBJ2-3,TGTGCCAGCACAGGTAGCGGCGGGCAGGGCGATACGCAGTATTTT,CASTGSGGQGDTQYF
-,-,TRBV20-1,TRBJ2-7,TGCAGTGCTAGAGATCTGGCCAGGGTGACATACGAGCAGTACTTC,CSARDLARVTYEQYF
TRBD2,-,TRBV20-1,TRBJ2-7,TGCAGTGCTCCTTCGGAGGGTAGCGGGGGGGCTAGCTACGAGCAGTACTTC,CSAPSEGSGGASYEQYF